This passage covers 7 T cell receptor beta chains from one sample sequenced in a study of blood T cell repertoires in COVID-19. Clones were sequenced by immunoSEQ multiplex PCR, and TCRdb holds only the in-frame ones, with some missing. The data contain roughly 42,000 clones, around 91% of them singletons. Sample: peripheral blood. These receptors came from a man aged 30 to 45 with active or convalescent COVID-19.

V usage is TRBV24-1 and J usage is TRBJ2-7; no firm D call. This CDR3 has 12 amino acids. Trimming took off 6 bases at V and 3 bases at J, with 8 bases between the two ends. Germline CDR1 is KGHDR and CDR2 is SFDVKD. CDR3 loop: CATSCGGYEQYV. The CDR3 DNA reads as TGTGCCACCAGTTGCGGTGGCTACGAGCAGTACGTC.

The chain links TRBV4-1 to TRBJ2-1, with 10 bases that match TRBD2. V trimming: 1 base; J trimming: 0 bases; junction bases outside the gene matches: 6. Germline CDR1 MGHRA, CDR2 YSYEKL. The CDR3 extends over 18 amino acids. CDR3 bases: TGCGCCAGCAGCCAAGCTGATAGCGGGGGGAGCTCCTACAATGAGCAGTTCTTC. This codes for CASSQADSGGSSYNEQFF.

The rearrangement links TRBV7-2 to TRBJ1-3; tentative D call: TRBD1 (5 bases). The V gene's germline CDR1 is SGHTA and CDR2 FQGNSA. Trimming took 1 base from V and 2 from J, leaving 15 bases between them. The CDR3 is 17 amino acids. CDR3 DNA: TGTGCCAGCAGCTTAGGAAGGGACTCCGCCGCTGGAAACACCATATATTTT. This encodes CASSLGRDSAAGNTIYF.

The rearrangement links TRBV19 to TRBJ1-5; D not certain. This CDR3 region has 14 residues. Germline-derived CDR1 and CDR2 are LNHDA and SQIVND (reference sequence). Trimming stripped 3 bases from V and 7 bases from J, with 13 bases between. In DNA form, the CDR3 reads TGTGCCAGTAGTATCGCCAGCGCCAAACAGCCCCAGCATTTT. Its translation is CASSIASAKQPQHF.

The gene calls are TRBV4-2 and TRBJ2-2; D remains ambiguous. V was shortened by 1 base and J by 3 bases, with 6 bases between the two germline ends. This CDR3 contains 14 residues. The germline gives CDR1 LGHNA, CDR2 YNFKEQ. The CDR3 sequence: CASSQAPDTGELFF. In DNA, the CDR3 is TGTGCCAGCAGCCAAGCACCAGACACCGGGGAGCTGTTTTTT.

This CDR3 reads CASSKDRLANYGYTF. DNA of the CDR3: TGTGCCAGCAGCAAAGACAGGCTGGCTAACTATGGCTACACCTTC. The chain employs TRBV11-3 and TRBJ1-2, with TRBD1 as a possible D gene (6 bases). CDR3 size: 15 residues. Germline V gene lookup returns CDR1 SGHNT and CDR2 YENEEA. The V and J ends lost 5 bases and 0 bases respectively, with 13 bases between them.

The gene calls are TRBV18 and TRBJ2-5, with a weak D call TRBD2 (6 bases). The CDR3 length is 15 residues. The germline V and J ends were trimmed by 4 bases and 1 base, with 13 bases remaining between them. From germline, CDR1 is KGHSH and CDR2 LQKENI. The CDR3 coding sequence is TGTGCCAGCTCACAGTCCCTTAGCGGCCAAGAGACCCAGTACTTC. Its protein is CASSQSLSGQETQYF.